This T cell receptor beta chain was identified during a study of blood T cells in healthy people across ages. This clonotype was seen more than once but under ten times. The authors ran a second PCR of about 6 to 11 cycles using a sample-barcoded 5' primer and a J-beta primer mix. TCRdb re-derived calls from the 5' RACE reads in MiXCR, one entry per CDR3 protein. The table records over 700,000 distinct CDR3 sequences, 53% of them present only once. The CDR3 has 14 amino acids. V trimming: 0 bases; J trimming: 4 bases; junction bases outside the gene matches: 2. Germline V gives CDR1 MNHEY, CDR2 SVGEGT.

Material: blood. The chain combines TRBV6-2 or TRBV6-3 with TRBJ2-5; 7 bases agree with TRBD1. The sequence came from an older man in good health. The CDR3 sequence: CASSYSGTAETQYF. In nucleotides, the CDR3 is TGTGCCAGCAGTTACTCAGGGACAGCAGAGACCCAGTACTTC.